These 18 T cell receptor beta chains came from one sample sequenced in a study of breast tumors, draining lymph nodes, adjacent tissues (dated by TCRdb to 2015 to 2016). The method behind the library was multiplex PCR. The sequencer was an Illumina HiSeq 2000. The public reads were reanalyzed by TCRdb: fastp trimming at Q25, MiXCR alignment, in-frame beta chains only. Merged by CDR3 protein, the rows form single entries marked with the most common genes and DNA. Present in this sample are some 150,000 distinct CDR3 sequences, about 20% of which were seen just once. The ten largest make up under 3% of the sample. Lymph node samples were obtained from the axillary draining lymph nodes of breast cancer patients. Sequenced sample: axillary lymph node tissue. The receptors shown here come from a female donor with breast cancer. Some clones in this sample may be carry-over from other donors' samples.

This clonotype showed up many times. The rearrangement joins TRBV12-3 or TRBV12-4 to TRBJ1-2, with D possibly TRBD1 on 6 matching bases. This CDR3 is 12 amino acids long. V lost 8 bases and J lost 2, with 9 bases in between. The CDR3 sequence: CASRGQNYGYTF. As DNA, the CDR3 is TGTGCCAGCCGTGGACAGAACTATGGCTACACCTTC.

In its sample, this clonotype was seen many times. The chain is built from TRBV20-1 and TRBJ2-1; 10 bases match TRBD1. This CDR3 has 13 residues. V trimming: 6 bases; J trimming: 8 bases; junction bases outside the gene matches: 7. Germline V gene data show CDR1 as DFQATT and CDR2 as SNEGSKA (reference sequence). CDR3 DNA sequence: TGCAGTGCGACCGGGACAGGGGACTATGAGCAGTTCTTC. Its protein is CSATGTGDYEQFF.

This clonotype was seen a handful of times. This chain joins TRBV11-3 and TRBJ2-7; 9 bases match TRBD1. J was trimmed by 7 bases and V by 5 bases; bases with no gene match: 9. CDR3 length: 14 residues. Germline lookup yields CDR1 SGHNT and CDR2 YENEEA. The CDR3 region has the DNA TGTGCCAGCAGCCCGGGACAGGGATCCGGGGAGCAGTACTTC. This codes for CASSPGQGSGEQYF.

This clonotype was counted ten times or more. V usage is TRBV6-2 or TRBV6-3 and J usage is TRBJ1-6, with 7 nucleotides matching TRBD1. CDR1 MNHEY and CDR2 SVGEGT come from the germline V gene. V shed 5 bases, J shed 7 bases, and the junction held 8 bases outside the gene matches. CDR3 size: 15 residues. The DNA of the CDR3 is TGTGCCAGCAGTCCGTGGACAGGCGTCAATTCACCCCTCCACTTT. It encodes CASSPWTGVNSPLHF.

This clonotype was recorded at least ten times. The chain combines TRBV20-1 with TRBJ1-5; D perhaps matches TRBD1 (6 bases). Germline V gives CDR1 DFQATT, CDR2 SNEGSKA (reference sequence). The CDR3 is 14 residues long. With 3 bases removed from V and 4 bases from J, the gap between germline ends came to 13 bases. Here the CDR3 reads CSASPGVGNQPQHF. Here the CDR3 DNA reads TGCAGTGCTAGTCCAGGGGTTGGTAATCAGCCCCAGCATTTT.

At least ten counts were recorded for this clonotype. The chain employs TRBV9 and TRBJ1-6, with TRBD1 matching over 8 bases. This CDR3 region has 18 residues. The V segment lost 3 bases and the J segment 9 bases; nucleotides outside the gene matches: 17. In germline, CDR1 is SGDLS, CDR2 YYNGEE. The CDR3 here is CASSGGPGTGSVGSPLHF. The CDR3 DNA sequence: TGTGCCAGCAGCGGCGGCCCTGGGACAGGTTCGGTGGGTTCACCCCTCCACTTT.

This clonotype was seen at least ten times. The chain couples TRBV10-3 to TRBJ1-2, with D perhaps TRBD1 (5 bases). There are 14 residues in the CDR3. The V and J ends lost 0 bases and 5 bases respectively, with 10 bases between them. In germline, CDR1 is ENHRY, CDR2 SYGVKD. In nucleotides, the CDR3 is TGTGCCATCAGTGAGTCAAATCAGGGATATGGCTACACCTTC. Protein: CAISESNQGYGYTF.

This clonotype was detected many times. This chain links TRBV7-8 with TRBJ2-7; tentatively, D is TRBD1 (6 bases). The CDR3 contains 14 residues. Trimming took off 2 bases at V and 4 bases at J, with 12 bases between the two ends. CDR1 and CDR2 (germline): SGHVS, FQNEAQ. For the CDR3, the DNA is TGTGCCAGCAGCTTATCCCCAGGGGTTTACGAGCAGTACTTC. Translation: CASSLSPGVYEQYF. Filled out from reference TRBV7-8 and TRBJ2-7, the complete variable domain reads GAGVSQSPRYKVAKRGQDVALRCDPISGHVSLFWYQQALGQGPEFLTYFQNEAQLDKSGLPSDRFFAERPEGSVSTLKIQRTQQEDSAVYLCASSLSPGVYEQYFGPGTRLTVT.

This clonotype was counted ten times or more. The gene calls are TRBV19 and TRBJ2-7, with D uncertain. CDR1 LNHDA and CDR2 SQIVND come from the germline V gene (reference sequence). V lost 11 bases to trimming and J lost 5 bases, with 19 bases between them. This CDR3 region has 13 residues. DNA for the CDR3: TGTGCCGGCTCCGAGGATTTAGCCGACGAGCAGTACTTC. It translates to CAGSEDLADEQYF. Based on the CDR3 plus reference TRBV19 and TRBJ2-7, the full variable domain is DGGITQSPKYLFRKEGQNVTLSCEQNLNHDAMYWYRQDPGQGLRLIYYSQIVNDFQKGDIAEGYSVSREKKESFPLTVTSAQKNPTAFYLCAGSEDLADEQYFGPGTRLTVT.

The chain recombines TRBV6-6 with TRBJ1-1, with TRBD1 as a possible D gene (6 bases). The V end lost 5 bases, the J end lost 0 bases, and 16 bases lay between the germline ends. Germline CDR1 MNHNY, CDR2 SVGAGI (reference sequence). The CDR3 extends over 16 amino acids. CDR3 in amino acids: CASSRDPQGLNTEAFF. The CDR3 DNA sequence: TGTGCCAGCAGTAGGGACCCACAGGGCCTGAACACTGAAGCTTTCTTT.

Many counts were recorded for this clonotype. This chain uses TRBV7-8 with TRBJ2-7; D ambiguous. Germline CDR1 and CDR2: SGHVS and FQNEAQ. V lost 5 bases, J lost 6 bases, and 11 bases lay in between. The CDR3 is made up of 12 amino acids. The CDR3 DNA is TGTGCCAGCAGCCCCGGTGAGCGCGAGCAGTACTTC. Translated, it gives CASSPGEREQYF.

This clonotype was detected many times. The genes are TRBV7-9 and TRBJ2-1; weak D call: TRBD1 (5 bases). Per germline, CDR1 SEHNR and CDR2 FQNEAQ (reference sequence). The CDR3 covers 12 residues. Trimming removed 6 bases at V and 6 bases at J, with 9 bases between. The CDR3 sequence: CASRSTGNEQFF. CDR3 DNA: TGTGCCAGCAGGTCTACAGGCAATGAGCAGTTCTTC. Full variable domain (outside the CDR3, taken from reference TRBV7-9 and TRBJ2-1): DTGVSQNPRHKITKRGQNVTFRCDPISEHNRLYWYRQTLGQGPEFLTYFQNEAQLEKSRLLSDRFSAERPKGSFSTLEIQRTEQGDSAMYLCASRSTGNEQFFGPGTRLTVL.

This clonotype was recorded many times. The chain recombines TRBV7-8 with TRBJ2-7, with D perhaps matching TRBD2 (6 bases). V was cut by 4 bases and J by 4 bases, with 17 bases left in between. The CDR3 has 15 amino acids. CDR1 and CDR2 (germline): SGHVS, FQNEAQ. CDR3 sequence: CASSSPSGRGYEQYF. CDR3 sequence (DNA): TGTGCCAGCAGCTCCCCCTCCGGGAGAGGGTACGAGCAGTACTTC.

The chain employs TRBV3-1 and TRBJ2-7; 7 bases are shared with TRBD2. Germline-derived CDR1 and CDR2 are LGHDT and YNNKEL (reference sequence). Germline trimming cut 0 bases from V and 5 bases from J; bases unmatched to any gene: 4. The CDR3 extends over 14 amino acids. DNA of the CDR3: TGTGCCAGCAGCCAAGAGGGAGGGTCCGACGAGCAGTACTTC. Residues: CASSQEGGSDEQYF.

In its sample, this clonotype was seen a few times. The rearrangement uses TRBV28 and TRBJ2-3, with D perhaps TRBD2 (6 bases). CDR3 size: 16 residues. Germline V gives CDR1 MDHEN, CDR2 SYDVKM. V was trimmed by 6 bases and J by 2 bases, leaving 18 bases between them. CDR3 amino acids: CASSIRLSGNTDTQYF. CDR3 DNA: TGTGCCAGCAGCATTAGACTTAGCGGCAACACAGATACGCAGTATTTT.

A note on this clonotype: A much bigger clone sits one base away, suggesting this may be a read error. The rearrangement links TRBV7-3 to TRBJ1-2; D is unclear. This CDR3 comprises 15 residues. The V end lost 4 bases, the J end lost 4 bases, and 16 bases lay between the germline ends. CDR1 and CDR2 from the germline V gene are SGHTA and FQGTGA. Here the CDR3 DNA reads TGTGCCAGCAGCTCCAGCCCCGGGAGCTCCTATGGCTACACCTTC. Translated: CASSSSPGSSYGYTF.

There are many counts of this clonotype. This chain links TRBV4-1 with TRBJ2-2; 7 nucleotides line up with TRBD1. Germline V lookup: CDR1 MGHRA, CDR2 YSYEKL. The CDR3 is 15 amino acids. The J segment lost 5 bases and the V segment lost 0 bases, leaving 3 bases of the junction unmatched. CDR3 in amino acids: CASSQEGQKTGELFF. The CDR3 coding sequence is TGCGCCAGCAGCCAAGAGGGACAGAAAACCGGGGAGCTGTTTTTT.

This clonotype appeared a single time. CDR3 sequence: CASSEQGTSAKNIQYF. The CDR3 DNA reads as TGTGCCAGCAGTGAGCAGGGGACATCCGCCAAAAACATTCAGTACTTC. V usage is TRBV6-1 and J usage is TRBJ2-4; perhaps TRBD1 as D (6 bases). CDR1 is MNHNS, CDR2 SASEGT, per germline. Trimming took off 3 bases at V and 1 base at J, with 13 bases between the two ends. The CDR3 sequence is 16 residues long.